Given below is one T cell receptor (beta chain) in context. This sample was taken from a study of T cell changes during pregnancy in multiple sclerosis. Assay: immunoSEQ multiplex PCR; the TCRdb copy retains only in-frame clones and omits some. The sample lists about 75,000 clones, about 94% occurring once. V was clipped by 5 bases and J by 4 bases; unmatched bases: 2. The germline V gene has CDR1 LNHDA and CDR2 SQIVND (reference sequence). This CDR3 has 15 residues. The specimen comprised CD4+ T cells from peripheral blood mononuclear cells, sampled after pregnancy. This chain links TRBV19 with TRBJ2-5; 15 nucleotides match TRBD2. The TCR comes from a female donor with multiple sclerosis, enrolled in a pregnancy study. Here the CDR3 DNA reads TGTGCCAGTAGTCCGGGACTAGCGGGAGGAGAGACCCAGTACTTC. Its translation is CASSPGLAGGETQYF.